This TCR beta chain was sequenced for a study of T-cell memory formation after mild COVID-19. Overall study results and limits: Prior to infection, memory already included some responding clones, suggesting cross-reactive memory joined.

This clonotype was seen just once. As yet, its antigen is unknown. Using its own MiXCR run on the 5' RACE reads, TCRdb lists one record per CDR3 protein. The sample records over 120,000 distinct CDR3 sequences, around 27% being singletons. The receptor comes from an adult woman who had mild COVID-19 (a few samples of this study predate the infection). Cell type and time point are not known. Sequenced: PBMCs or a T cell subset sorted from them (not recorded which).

DNA of the CDR3: TGCGCCAGCACCCCTGACCACGACACTGAAGCTTTCTTT. Its translation: CASTPDHDTEAFF. The chain recombines TRBV5-1 with TRBJ1-1; D is uncertain. The CDR3 loop spans 13 amino acids. Per the germline V gene, CDR1 is SGHRS and CDR2 is YFSETQ. The ends were cut back, 6 bases at V and 3 bases at J, with 12 bases in the middle. Based on the CDR3 plus reference TRBV5-1 and TRBJ1-1, the full variable domain is KAGVTQTPRYLIKTRGQQVTLSCSPISGHRSVSWYQQTPGQGLQFLFEYFSETQRNKGNFPGRFSGRQFSNSRSEMNVSTLELGDSALYLCASTPDHDTEAFFGQGTRLTVV.